What follows are 26 T cell receptor beta chains derived from one specimen sequenced in a study of identical twins. TCRdb processed the 5' RACE reads anew with MiXCR; each CDR3 protein has one entry. The data hold fewer than 250,000 distinct CDR3 sequences, with about 15% observed a single time. The same sample was also used in a study of T cells expressing NK-cell markers.

Sequencing input: CD8+ T cells sorted from blood. The origin of the receptors is a woman under 30 in good health.

This clonotype was seen ten or more times. The J gene is TRBJ2-7, the V gene TRBV2; weak D call: TRBD1 (5 bases). V was clipped by 4 bases and J by 3 bases, with 7 bases between them. The CDR3 consists of 12 residues. Germline values: CDR1 SNHLY, CDR2 FYNNEI. The CDR3, as DNA: TGTGCCAGCAGTGGACAGAGCTACGAGCAGTACTTC. Its protein is CASSGQSYEQYF.

The rearrangement joins TRBV6-1 to TRBJ2-3; TRBD2 matches at 8 bases. This CDR3 region has 15 residues. The germline V gene encodes CDR1 MNHNS and CDR2 SASEGT. The V gene end was trimmed by 7 bases and the J gene end by 2 bases; junction bases not matched to a gene: 8. As DNA, the CDR3 is TGTGCCAGCACCCAGGGGACTAGTCACACAGATACGCAGTATTTT. The encoded protein is CASTQGTSHTDTQYF.

This clonotype occurred a few times. The rearrangement links TRBV27 to TRBJ2-6; D unresolved. This CDR3 is 16 amino acids long. V was shortened by 2 bases and J by 1 base, with 9 bases between the two germline ends. Germline V gene sequence: CDR1 MNHEY, CDR2 SMNVEV (reference sequence). CDR3: CASSLGMGSGANVLTF. The DNA of the CDR3 is TGTGCCAGCAGTTTAGGTATGGGGTCTGGGGCCAACGTCCTGACTTTC.

This chain uses TRBV5-6 with TRBJ2-1; D is perhaps TRBD2 (5 bases). Trimming took off 8 bases at V and 9 bases at J, with 15 bases between the two ends. The germline gives CDR1 SGHDT, CDR2 YYEEEE. The CDR3 has 12 amino acids. DNA of the CDR3: TGTGCCAGGGGCCGCGGACGGGGTGAGCAGTTCTTC. Protein product: CARGRGRGEQFF.

The chain uses TRBV7-9 and TRBJ2-1, with D possibly being TRBD1 (5 bases). Germline CDR1 is SEHNR and CDR2 is FQNEAQ (reference sequence). CDR3 length: 17 amino acids. The germline V and J ends were trimmed by 2 bases and 4 bases, with 18 bases remaining between them. CDR3 region: CASSLSRQTAPYNEQFF. The CDR3 DNA sequence: TGTGCCAGCAGCTTATCAAGGCAGACAGCTCCTTACAATGAGCAGTTCTTC.

This clonotype was seen more than once but under ten times. J is TRBJ2-2 and V is TRBV20-1; weak D call: TRBD1 (6 bases). Trimming pared 5 bases from V and 6 bases from J, leaving 10 bases between. The CDR3 sequence is 12 residues long. Germline V lookup: CDR1 DFQATT, CDR2 SNEGSKA (reference sequence). In nucleotides, the CDR3 is TGCAGTGCTCCTGGGGGCCCCGGGGAGCTGTTTTTT. Encoded protein: CSAPGGPGELFF.

This clonotype was observed a few times. The chain uses TRBV27 and TRBJ1-2; 7 bases are shared with TRBD1. The CDR3 runs to 16 residues. V dropped 0 bases and J dropped 4; count of bases not matched to a gene: 8. CDR1 MNHEY and CDR2 SMNVEV come from the germline V gene (reference sequence). Here the CDR3 DNA reads TGTGCCAGCAGTTTATCGCCCCCGGACAGGCTCTATGGCTACACCTTC. This translates into CASSLSPPDRLYGYTF.

Only a few counts were recorded for this clonotype. V usage is TRBV5-1 and J usage is TRBJ2-7; 10 bases align to TRBD1. The CDR3 spans 16 residues. Trimming took 3 bases from V and 2 from J; bases not matched to a gene: 8. CDR1 SGHRS and CDR2 YFSETQ come from the germline V gene. For the CDR3, the DNA is TGCGCCAGCAGCTCGGCCGACAGGGGGCTACCCTACGAGCAGTACTTC. Translated: CASSSADRGLPYEQYF.

Only a few counts were recorded for this clonotype. The chain links TRBV27 to TRBJ2-1, with 8 bases matching TRBD1. The length of the CDR3 is 14 residues. The germline CDR1 and CDR2 sequences are MNHEY and SMNVEV (reference sequence). With 7 bases clipped from V and 4 bases from J, the junction kept 6 bases outside the gene matches. CDR3 coding DNA: TGTGCCAGCACTGGACAGGGTTATTACAATGAGCAGTTCTTC. Its translation is CASTGQGYYNEQFF.

This clonotype was counted between two and nine times. The chain carries TRBV7-9 and TRBJ2-7, with TRBD2 matching 11 bases. V lost 4 bases to trimming and J lost 5 bases; unmatched junction nucleotides: 4. The length of the CDR3 is 14 residues. Per the germline V gene, CDR1 is SEHNR and CDR2 is FQNEAQ (reference sequence). The CDR3 region has the DNA TGTGCCAGCAGCTCCCCGGGACTAGCGGACGAGCAGTACTTC. This gives the protein CASSSPGLADEQYF.

The CDR3 DNA follows: TGTGCCAGCAGCTTGGTATGGTCCGGAGGGGGGAACACTGAAGCTTTCTTT. Its protein is CASSLVWSGGGNTEAFF. This chain links TRBV5-6 with TRBJ1-1; D is perhaps TRBD1 (6 bases). The V and J ends lost 0 bases and 1 base respectively, with 16 bases between them. Germline assignment: CDR1 SGHDT and CDR2 YYEEEE. The CDR3 is 17 amino acids.

The chain joins TRBV4-3 to TRBJ2-6; D is possibly TRBD1 (5 bases). The CDR3 is made up of 15 amino acids. Per germline, CDR1 LGHNA and CDR2 YSLEER. V dropped 3 bases and J dropped 4 bases, with 10 bases sitting between them. Here the CDR3 DNA reads TGCGCCAGCAGCCAGACGACAGACGGGGCCAACGTCCTGACTTTC. It yields the protein CASSQTTDGANVLTF.

This clonotype was counted between two and nine times. This rearrangement joins TRBV7-9 to TRBJ2-7; D gene unclear. V was shortened by 5 bases and J by 2 bases, with 19 bases between the two germline ends. The CDR3 length is 16 residues. The germline V gene encodes CDR1 SEHNR and CDR2 FQNEAQ (reference sequence). CDR3 sequence reads: CASSQEKGLRPYEQYF. The CDR3 coding sequence is TGTGCCAGCAGCCAGGAAAAAGGGCTAAGGCCCTACGAGCAGTACTTC.

This clonotype was seen only a few times. J is TRBJ2-5 and V is TRBV12-3 or TRBV12-4; maybe TRBD2 (5 bases). CDR3 size: 13 residues. V was shortened by 6 bases and J by 2 bases, with 10 bases between the two germline ends. For the CDR3, the DNA is TGTGCCAGCAGGACCGGACTTCAAGAGACCCAGTACTTC. Encoded protein: CASRTGLQETQYF.

V usage is TRBV7-6 and J usage is TRBJ2-3; 12 bases agree with TRBD2. This CDR3 comprises 15 residues. Germline values: CDR1 SGHVS, CDR2 FNYEAQ. The ends lost 6 bases at V and 2 bases at J; junction bases unmatched: 3. The CDR3 loop reads CASRRTSGITDTQYF. In DNA, the CDR3 is TGTGCCAGCAGACGGACTAGCGGGATCACAGATACGCAGTATTTT.

V gene TRBV7-9 combines with J gene TRBJ1-1; D not resolved. Trimming shortened V by 4 bases and J by 3 bases, and 6 bases separated the two germline ends. The CDR3 loop spans 12 amino acids. Germline V gene data show CDR1 as SEHNR and CDR2 as FQNEAQ (reference sequence). The CDR3 here is CASSWKHTEAFF. CDR3 bases: TGTGCCAGCAGCTGGAAACACACTGAAGCTTTCTTT.

J is TRBJ2-3 and V is TRBV7-2, with D unresolved. The V end lost 5 bases, the J end lost 0 bases, and 12 bases lay between the germline ends. The CDR3 covers 15 residues. From germline, CDR1 is SGHTA and CDR2 FQGNSA. This CDR3 is CASSRVPTSTDTQYF. For the CDR3, the DNA is TGTGCCAGCAGCCGAGTTCCAACTAGCACAGATACGCAGTATTTT.

The chain links TRBV20-1 to TRBJ1-1; D is unresolved. Germline values: CDR1 DFQATT, CDR2 SNEGSKA (reference sequence). Trimming removed 0 bases at V and 1 base at J, with 9 bases between. The CDR3 has 14 residues. CDR3 residues: CSARDPRQNTEAFF. DNA for the CDR3: TGCAGTGCTAGAGATCCGAGACAGAACACTGAAGCTTTCTTT.

CDR3 nucleotide sequence: TGTGCCAGCAGCACTGACCGGGACAGCGCACTAAGGGCAGTTTACAATGAGCAGTTCTTC. This translates into CASSTDRDSALRAVYNEQFF. V is TRBV9 and J is TRBJ2-1; 7 bases fit TRBD1. The trim removed 4 bases at V and 4 bases at J, leaving 23 bases unmatched. The CDR3 is 20 amino acids. Germline CDR1 and CDR2: SGDLS and YYNGEE. Looking up the rest from reference TRBV9 and TRBJ2-1 gives the full variable domain: DSGVTQTPKHLITATGQRVTLRCSPRSGDLSVYWYQQSLDQGLQFLIQYYNGEERAKGNILERFSAQQFPDLHSELNLSSLELGDSALYFCASSTDRDSALRAVYNEQFFGPGTRLTVL.

V is TRBV5-1 and J is TRBJ2-1, with 7 bases that match TRBD1. The V segment lost 3 bases and the J segment 4 bases; nucleotides outside the gene matches: 4. The V gene's germline CDR1 is SGHRS and CDR2 YFSETQ. The CDR3 loop spans 14 amino acids. CDR3 in amino acids: CASSSPGQYNEQFF. The CDR3 DNA sequence: TGCGCCAGCAGCTCGCCGGGACAGTACAATGAGCAGTTCTTC.

This clonotype was found many times. CDR3 sequence reads: CASSQDYAGPYTGELFF. In DNA, the CDR3 is TGTGCCAGCAGCCAAGATTACGCGGGACCATACACCGGGGAGCTGTTTTTT. V usage is TRBV3-1 and J usage is TRBJ2-2; possibly TRBD2 for D (6 bases). This CDR3 has 17 amino acids. The V end was cut by 0 bases, the J end by 3 bases, with 14 bases between. Per germline, CDR1 LGHDT and CDR2 YNNKEL (reference sequence).

The rearrangement links TRBV7-9 to TRBJ1-2, with D uncertain. V was cut by 7 bases and J by 6 bases, with 18 bases left in between. Germline V gene sequence: CDR1 SEHNR, CDR2 FQNEAQ (reference sequence). This CDR3 has 14 residues. The DNA for the CDR3 is TGTGCCAGCACCCCGCGGGTATCTTTCGATGGCTACACCTTC. Amino acid sequence: CASTPRVSFDGYTF.

This clonotype was seen a handful of times. The chain uses TRBV29-1 and TRBJ1-2; no clear D gene. The V and J ends lost 7 bases and 5 bases respectively, with 8 bases between them. The CDR3 has 10 residues. Germline V gives CDR1 SQVTM, CDR2 ANQGSEA. CDR3 DNA: TGCAGCGGGAGACCTTATGGCTACACCTTC. Translation gives CSGRPYGYTF.

This clonotype has more than one count but fewer than ten. This chain joins TRBV14 and TRBJ2-3; TRBD2 matches at 7 bases. Trimming took 10 bases from V and 2 from J; bases not matched to a gene: 9. The CDR3 is 14 residues long. The V gene's germline CDR1 is SGHDN and CDR2 FVKESK. CDR3 residues: CATAREAYTDTQYF. CDR3 sequence (DNA): TGTGCCACCGCCCGGGAGGCTTACACAGATACGCAGTATTTT. Combining the CDR3 with reference TRBV14 and TRBJ2-3 gives the whole variable domain EAGVTQFPSHSVIEKGQTVTLRCDPISGHDNLYWYRRVMGKEIKFLLHFVKESKQDESGMPNNRFLAERTGGTYSTLKVQPAELEDSGVYFCATAREAYTDTQYFGPGTRLTVL.

In this sample, this clonotype turned up a few times. V gene TRBV27 combines with J gene TRBJ2-3; D may be TRBD1 (5 bases). The germline V gene has CDR1 MNHEY and CDR2 SMNVEV (reference sequence). V was pared by 7 bases and J by 6 bases, with 14 bases between. This CDR3 region has 13 residues. CDR3: CASKNRRYDTQYF. Here the CDR3 DNA reads TGTGCCAGCAAGAACAGGCGCTATGATACGCAGTATTTT.

The J gene is TRBJ2-5, the V gene TRBV7-6, with D possibly matching TRBD1 (5 bases). V lost 3 bases and J 0 bases, leaving 8 bases between the germline ends. Germline values: CDR1 SGHVS, CDR2 FNYEAQ. This CDR3 comprises 14 residues. This CDR3 reads CASSFRQHQETQYF. The CDR3 nucleotides are TGTGCCAGCAGCTTTAGACAGCACCAAGAGACCCAGTACTTC.